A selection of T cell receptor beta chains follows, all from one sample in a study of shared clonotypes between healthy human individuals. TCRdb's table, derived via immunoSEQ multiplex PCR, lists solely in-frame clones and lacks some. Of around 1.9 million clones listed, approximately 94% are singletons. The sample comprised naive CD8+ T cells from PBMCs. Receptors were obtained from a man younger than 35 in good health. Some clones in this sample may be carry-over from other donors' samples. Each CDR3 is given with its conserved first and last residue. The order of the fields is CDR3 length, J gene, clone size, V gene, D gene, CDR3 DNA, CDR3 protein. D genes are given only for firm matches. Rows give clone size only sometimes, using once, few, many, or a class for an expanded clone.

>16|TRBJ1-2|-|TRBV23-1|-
TGCGCCAGCAGTCACAAGACAGGTTCCCTGTGCTATGGCTACACCTTC
CASSHKTGSLCYGYTF
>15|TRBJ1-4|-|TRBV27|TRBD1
TGTGCCAGCAGCTTCCGACAGGGGAATAATGAAAAACTGTTTTTT
CASSFRQGNNEKLFF
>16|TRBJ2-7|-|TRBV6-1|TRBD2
TGTGCCAGCAGTGAAGTGCGCCGGACTAGCTCCTACGAGCAGTACTTC
CASSEVRRTSSYEQYF
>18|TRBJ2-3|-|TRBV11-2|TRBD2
TGTGCCAGCAGCTTAGATCGCTCACTAGCGGTAAACACAGATACGCAGTATTTT
CASSLDRSLAVNTDTQYF
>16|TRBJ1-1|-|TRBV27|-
TGTGCCAGCAGCCTGGAGGGTAGGGGGGGGAACACTGAAGCTTTCTTT
CASSLEGRGGNTEAFF
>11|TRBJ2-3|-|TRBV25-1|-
TGTGCCAGCAGAACCTTGGATACGCAGTATTTT
CASRTLDTQYF
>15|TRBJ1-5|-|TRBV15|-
TGTGCCACCAGCAGAGACAGGGCTAGCAATCAGCCCCAGCATTTT
CATSRDRASNQPQHF
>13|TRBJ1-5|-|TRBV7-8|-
TGTGCCAGCAGCCCCGGGGGTAATCAGCCCCAGCATTTT
CASSPGGNQPQHF
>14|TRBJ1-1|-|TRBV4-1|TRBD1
TGCGCCAGCAGAGCTGACAGGGGTTTCACTGAAGCTTTCTTT
CASRADRGFTEAFF
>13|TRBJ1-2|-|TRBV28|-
TGTGCCAGCAGTTTGCAGGTTAACTATGGCTACACCTTC
CASSLQVNYGYTF
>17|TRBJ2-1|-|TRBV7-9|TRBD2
TGTGCCAGCAGCTTAGTTCGACTAGCGGGAGGGCCCAATGAGCAGTTCTTC
CASSLVRLAGGPNEQFF
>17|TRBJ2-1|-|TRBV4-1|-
TGCGCCAGCAGCCAAGATAGGACGAGACGTAATGCCAATGAGCAGTTCTTC
CASSQDRTRRNANEQFF
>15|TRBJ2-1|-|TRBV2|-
TGTGCCAGCAGGGACCGGGGGGCGACTTACAATGAGCAGTTCTTC
CASRDRGATYNEQFF
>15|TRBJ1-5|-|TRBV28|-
TGTGCCAGCAGTTCCAGGGAGGGCGGCAATCAGCCCCAGCATTTT
CASSSREGGNQPQHF
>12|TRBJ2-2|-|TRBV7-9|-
TGTGCCAGCAGCTTTCAGGCCGGGGAGCTGTTTTTT
CASSFQAGELFF
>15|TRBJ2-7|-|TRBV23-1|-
TGCGCCAGCTTGAATAACCCCTTCGACAAACGCGAGCAGTACTTC
CASLNNPFDKREQYF
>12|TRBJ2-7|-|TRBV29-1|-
TGCAGCGTTAGCCCAGGACTCTACGAGCAGTACTTC
CSVSPGLYEQYF
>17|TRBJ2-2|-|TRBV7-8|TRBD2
TGTGCCAGCAGCCAATGGACTAGCGGGAGGAACACCGGGGAGCTGTTTTTT
CASSQWTSGRNTGELFF
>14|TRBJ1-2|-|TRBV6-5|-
TGTGCCAGCAGCTGGGCCAGACAAGACTATGGCTACACCTTC
CASSWARQDYGYTF
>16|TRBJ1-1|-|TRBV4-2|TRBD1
TGTGCCAGCAGCCAAGATAATATGGGGACAGGGTTGGGCGCTTTCTTT
CASSQDNMGTGLGAFF
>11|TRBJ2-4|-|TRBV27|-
TGTGCCAGCAGTTTCGGGAACATTCAGTACTTC
CASSFGNIQYF
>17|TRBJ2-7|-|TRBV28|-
TGTGCCAGCAGTCCCATCTTATCGGGGACGGGTTCCTACGAGCAGTACTTC
CASSPILSGTGSYEQYF
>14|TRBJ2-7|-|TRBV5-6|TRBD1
TGTGCCAGCAGCCCCGGGACAGGGTTCAACGAGCAGTACTTC
CASSPGTGFNEQYF
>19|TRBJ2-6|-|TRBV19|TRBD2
TGTGCCAGTAGCGCCGAGTTTAGCGGGCAGAACTCTGGGGCCAACGTCCTGACTTTC
CASSAEFSGQNSGANVLTF
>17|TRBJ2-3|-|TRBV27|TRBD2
TGTGCCAGCGTTACTAGCGGGAGGGCCTTTAGCACAGATACGCAGTATTTT
CASVTSGRAFSTDTQYF
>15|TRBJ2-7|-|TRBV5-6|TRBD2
TGTGCCAGCAGATCACTAGCGGGAGGACCCTACGAGCAGTACTTC
CASRSLAGGPYEQYF
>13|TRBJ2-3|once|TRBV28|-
TGTGCCAGCAGTTTCTTGTGGGAAGATACGCAGTATTTT
CASSFLWEDTQYF
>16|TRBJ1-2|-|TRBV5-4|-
TGTGCCAGCAGCTTGGGCTGGAGGGACGCTCTTTATGGCTACACCTTC
CASSLGWRDALYGYTF
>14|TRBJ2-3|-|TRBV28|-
TGTGCCAGCCGGCGGGGATGGGGCACAGATACGCAGTATTTT
CASRRGWGTDTQYF
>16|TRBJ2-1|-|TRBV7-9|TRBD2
TGTGCCAGCAGCCCTAGGGAGCGGGAGGCCTACAATGAGCAGTTCTTC
CASSPREREAYNEQFF
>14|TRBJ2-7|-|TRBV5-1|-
TGCGCCAGCAGCTTGTCCGGAAACTCCTACGAGCAGTACTTC
CASSLSGNSYEQYF
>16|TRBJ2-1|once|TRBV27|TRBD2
TGTGCCAGCAGTTCGCGAGGAGGGAGGGCCTCGGATGAGCAGTTCTTC
CASSSRGGRASDEQFF
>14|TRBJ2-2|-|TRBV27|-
TGTGCCAGCACTTGGGGAGGTTCTACCGGGGAGCTGTTTTTT
CASTWGGSTGELFF
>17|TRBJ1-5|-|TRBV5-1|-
TGCGCCAGCAGCCTGTACCGATATCGGGACACCAATCAGCCCCAGCATTTT
CASSLYRYRDTNQPQHF
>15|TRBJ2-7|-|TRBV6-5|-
TGTACCAGCAGTTACTCAGGAGGGAGCTCCTACGAGCAGTACTTC
CTSSYSGGSSYEQYF
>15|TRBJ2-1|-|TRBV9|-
TGTGCCAGCAGCGTAGGGCTCTCTTCCTACAATGAGCAGTTCTTC
CASSVGLSSYNEQFF
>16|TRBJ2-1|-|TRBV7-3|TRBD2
TGTGCCAGCAGCTACGGACTAGCGGGAGGTCACAATGAGCAGTTCTTC
CASSYGLAGGHNEQFF
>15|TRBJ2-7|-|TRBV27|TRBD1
TGTGCCAGCACCCCCAAGGGACAGGGTAAAAACGAGCAGTACTTC
CASTPKGQGKNEQYF
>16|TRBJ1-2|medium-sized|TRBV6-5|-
TGTGCCAGCAGTTACTCGCGGACTCCAATAGAATATGGCTACACCTTC
CASSYSRTPIEYGYTF
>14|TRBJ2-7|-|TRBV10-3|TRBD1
TGTGCCATCAGTGAGGACAGGGGCTCCTACGAGCAGTACTTC
CAISEDRGSYEQYF
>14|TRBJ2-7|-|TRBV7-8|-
TGTGCCAGCAGCACCCGGCGTGGGGCCTACGAGCAGTACTTC
CASSTRRGAYEQYF
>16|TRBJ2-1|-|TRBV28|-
TGTGCCAGCAGTTCCCAGAGGGAGCGACACTACAATGAGCAGTTCTTC
CASSSQRERHYNEQFF
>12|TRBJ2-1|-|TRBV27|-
TGTGCCAGCAGTCCTTCGGGTAACGAGCAGTTCTTC
CASSPSGNEQFF
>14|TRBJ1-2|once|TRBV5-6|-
TGTGCCAGCAGATTGGAGGGCCAGGGTTTCGGCTACACCTTC
CASRLEGQGFGYTF
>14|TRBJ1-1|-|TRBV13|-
TGTGCCAGCAGCTTAGGGTCAGGCAACACTGAAGCTTTCTTT
CASSLGSGNTEAFF
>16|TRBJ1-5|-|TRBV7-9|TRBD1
TGTGCCAGCAGCTCAACCCGACAGGGGCCCGTTGAACCCCAGCATTTT
CASSSTRQGPVEPQHF
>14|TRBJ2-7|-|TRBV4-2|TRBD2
TGTGCCAGCAGCCAAGATTCTAGCGGCTACGAGCAGTACTTC
CASSQDSSGYEQYF
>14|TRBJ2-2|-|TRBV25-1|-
TGTGCCAGCAGCCTCGGGCCCCGAACCGGGGAGCTGTTTTTT
CASSLGPRTGELFF
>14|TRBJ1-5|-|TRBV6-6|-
TGTGCCAGCAGTTACCCAGACAGGAATCAGCCCCAGCATTTT
CASSYPDRNQPQHF
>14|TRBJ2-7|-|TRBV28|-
TGTGCCAGCAGTTTTCCGGAACGACCCGGCGAGCAGTACTTC
CASSFPERPGEQYF
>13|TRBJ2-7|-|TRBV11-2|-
TGTGCCAGCAGCCCCCGGACAGCCTACGAGCAGTACTTC
CASSPRTAYEQYF